What follows are 16 T cell receptor beta chains derived from one specimen sequenced in a study of blood T cell repertoires in COVID-19. Clones were sequenced by immunoSEQ multiplex PCR, and TCRdb holds only the in-frame ones, with some missing. This sample has hundreds of thousands of clones, with over 75% found just once. The sequencing input was peripheral blood. The receptors originated from a man between 50 and 59 years old with active or convalescent COVID-19.

This chain joins TRBV5-1 and TRBJ2-5; 8 positions match TRBD1. The CDR3 covers 16 residues. From germline, CDR1 is SGHRS and CDR2 YFSETQ. The V segment lost 0 bases and the J segment 5 bases; nucleotides outside the gene matches: 9. CDR3 protein: CASSLEGGQEGETQYF. CDR3 sequence (DNA): TGCGCCAGCAGCTTGGAGGGGGGACAGGAGGGGGAGACCCAGTACTTC.

The chain joins TRBV6-6 to TRBJ1-2; TRBD1 agrees at 9 bases. Germline-derived CDR1 and CDR2 are MNHNY and SVGAGI (reference sequence). This CDR3 has 15 residues. Germline trimming cut 4 bases from V and 8 bases from J; bases unmatched to any gene: 11. CDR3 region: CASSSIPGQGKGYTF. Written as DNA, the CDR3 is TGTGCCAGCAGTTCGATACCGGGACAGGGAAAGGGCTACACCTTC.

The CDR3 protein is CARSHSGGRKPSTDTQYF. In DNA form, the CDR3 reads TGTGCCAGAAGCCACTCGGGCGGGAGAAAACCTAGCACAGATACGCAGTATTTT. The chain combines TRBV5-3 with TRBJ2-3; 7 bases are shared with TRBD2. TRBV5-3 is filed as an ORF, its function uncertain. The V and J ends lost 4 bases and 0 bases, in that order; junction bases with no gene match: 14. The CDR3 totals 18 residues.

The genes are TRBV28 and TRBJ1-2; TRBD1 is a possible D gene (5 bases). V was clipped by 4 bases and J by 4 bases, with 13 bases between them. This CDR3 region has 14 residues. The V gene's germline CDR1 is MDHEN and CDR2 SYDVKM. The CDR3, as DNA: TGTGCCAGCAGTTCTACGACAGTTACCTATGGCTACACCTTC. Translated, it gives CASSSTTVTYGYTF.

The chain's CDR3 is CASSLRDWLNTDTQYF. The CDR3 DNA is TGCGCCAGCAGCCTCCGGGACTGGTTAAACACAGATACGCAGTATTTT. The chain is built from TRBV4-1 and TRBJ2-3, with D possibly being TRBD2 (6 bases). The CDR3 consists of 16 residues. Germline CDR1 is MGHRA and CDR2 is YSYEKL. V gave up 4 bases and J gave up 2 bases, with 16 bases separating them.

V gene TRBV24-1 combines with J gene TRBJ1-1; no clear D. The CDR3 is 12 residues long. Between the trimmed V and J ends, which lost 4 bases and 7 bases, there was a span of 9 bases. CDR1 and CDR2 (germline): KGHDR, SFDVKD. The CDR3 here is CATSDEVGEAFF. The CDR3 bases are TGTGCCACCAGTGACGAGGTGGGTGAAGCTTTCTTT.

The rearrangement joins TRBV5-6 to TRBJ1-2; TRBD1 might be the D (5 bases). Germline V gives CDR1 SGHDT, CDR2 YYEEEE. V was pared by 0 bases and J by 2 bases, with 8 bases between. The CDR3 length is 14 residues. The CDR3 reads CASSLGQLNYGYTF. The CDR3 DNA is TGTGCCAGCAGCTTGGGACAGCTGAACTATGGCTACACCTTC.

The rearrangement joins TRBV10-1 to TRBJ2-7; D ambiguous. Germline V gene sequence: CDR1 WNHNN, CDR2 SYGVQD (reference sequence). V lost 2 bases and J 5 bases, leaving 7 bases between the germline ends. This CDR3 comprises 12 residues. CDR3 residues: CASSEVRDEQYF. The CDR3 nucleotides read TGCGCCAGCAGTGAGGTTCGGGACGAGCAGTACTTC.

A few counts support this clone. This chain uses TRBV6-6 with TRBJ1-2; tentative D call: TRBD1 (6 bases). Trimming cost V 10 bases and J 1 base, with 10 bases left between them. The V gene's germline CDR1 is MNHNY and CDR2 SVGAGI (reference sequence). This CDR3 is built from 12 residues. DNA of the CDR3: TGTGCCACTCTAGGGGGTAACTATGGCTACACCTTC. It encodes CATLGGNYGYTF.

This clone was observed a few times. The CDR3 sequence is CASGLEGNTEAFF. The CDR3 nucleotides are TGTGCTAGTGGTTTAGAGGGGAACACTGAAGCTTTCTTT. This chain connects TRBV12-5 to TRBJ1-1; D remains ambiguous. Trimming shortened V by 3 bases and J by 1 base, and 6 bases separated the two germline ends. Germline CDR1 is LGHNT and CDR2 is FRNRAP. The CDR3 contains 13 residues.

This clone was seen only once. The genes are TRBV28 and TRBJ1-1; perhaps TRBD1 as D (5 bases). V was pared by 11 bases and J by 5 bases, with 21 bases between. The germline V gene has CDR1 MDHEN and CDR2 SYDVKM. There are 14 residues in the CDR3. CDR3 DNA: TGTGCCTCCTACTCGCAGGGTTGGGGAACTGAAGCTTTCTTT. Its protein product is CASYSQGWGTEAFF.

The sample holds a few counts of this clone. The rearrangement joins TRBV7-2 to TRBJ2-7; the D is unclear. V lost 1 base and J 6 bases, leaving 7 bases between the germline ends. Germline V gene lookup returns CDR1 SGHTA and CDR2 FQGNSA. The CDR3 is 12 amino acids. In DNA, the CDR3 is TGTGCCAGCAGCTTAGGGTTCGGCGAGCAGTACTTC. This translates into CASSLGFGEQYF.

This rearrangement joins TRBV5-1 to TRBJ1-1, with a possible D match to TRBD1 (5 bases). Trimming removed 0 bases at V and 5 bases at J, with 8 bases between. Germline CDR1 is SGHRS and CDR2 is YFSETQ. This CDR3 spans 13 amino acids. CDR3 sequence reads: CASSLEGLTEAFF. DNA for the CDR3: TGCGCCAGCAGCTTGGAGGGGCTTACTGAAGCTTTCTTT.

This clone was counted only a few times. Here the CDR3 DNA reads TGTGCCAGTAGTATAGACGGGACAGTTCGCTATGGCTACACCTTC. Translated, it gives CASSIDGTVRYGYTF. V usage is TRBV19 and J usage is TRBJ1-2; 7 bases agree with TRBD1. The V gene's germline CDR1 is LNHDA and CDR2 SQIVND (reference sequence). The CDR3 is made up of 15 amino acids. With V trimmed by 0 bases and J by 4 bases, 5 bases remained unmatched.

This rearrangement joins TRBV5-5 to TRBJ2-7, with 16 bases identical to TRBD2. Germline V gene sequence: CDR1 SGHKS, CDR2 YYEKEE (reference sequence). The CDR3 loop spans 17 amino acids. The trim removed 4 bases at V and 2 bases at J, leaving 6 bases unmatched. DNA of the CDR3: TGTGCCAGCAGCCGATCCGGGACTAGCGGGAGGGCCTACGAGCAGTACTTC. It yields the protein CASSRSGTSGRAYEQYF.

V usage is TRBV4-2 and J usage is TRBJ2-1; 11 bases are shared with TRBD2. The CDR3 has 18 amino acids. From germline, CDR1 is LGHNA and CDR2 YNFKEQ. After removal of 0 bases from V and 4 bases from J, the junction contained 8 bases not matched to a gene. The CDR3 reads CASSQDILAGGGYNEQFF. The CDR3 DNA is TGTGCCAGCAGCCAAGATATCCTAGCGGGAGGAGGGTACAATGAGCAGTTCTTC.